A single sample gave rise to the 14 T cell receptor beta chains below, sequenced in a study of shared clonotypes between healthy human individuals. Measured with immunoSEQ multiplex PCR; TCRdb has only the in-frame clones, and not every one. Of some 1.4 million clones detected, roughly 96% appear once; the ten largest clones hold roughly 1.2%. Input material: naive CD4+ T cells sorted from blood. Subset specified: CD45RA+ positively selected. The receptors were gathered from a man aged 25 to 40 in good health.

V and J are TRBV7-9 and TRBJ1-4, with unresolved D. V gave up 3 bases and J gave up 0 bases, with 11 bases separating them. Germline CDR1 is SEHNR and CDR2 is FQNEAQ (reference sequence). The CDR3 contains 16 residues. The DNA of the CDR3 is TGTGCCAGCAGCTTGGGCAGGATCTCAACTAATGAAAAACTGTTTTTT. This encodes CASSLGRISTNEKLFF.

This chain uses TRBV11-2 with TRBJ2-7; D is uncertain. The CDR3 runs 15 residues. V gave up 1 base and J gave up 7 bases, with 17 bases separating them. Per the germline V gene, CDR1 is SGHAT and CDR2 is FQNNGV. CDR3 coding DNA: TGTGCCAGCAGCTTAGTAGGCGATCCCTCTAAGGAGCAGTACTTC. This translates into CASSLVGDPSKEQYF. Full variable domain (rest looked up from reference TRBV11-2 and TRBJ2-7): EAGVAQSPRYKIIEKRQSVAFWCNPISGHATLYWYQQILGQGPKLLIQFQNNGVVDDSQLPKDRFSAERLKGVDSTLKIQPAKLEDSAVYLCASSLVGDPSKEQYFGPGTRLTVT.

V is TRBV4-1 and J is TRBJ2-3; 8 bases match TRBD1. The CDR3 consists of 18 residues. The junction had 13 bases not matched to a gene; V was cut back by 5 bases and J by 0 bases. Germline lookup yields CDR1 MGHRA and CDR2 YSYEKL. The CDR3 sequence is CASSARGLPLTSTDTQYF. CDR3 bases: TGCGCCAGCAGCGCCAGGGGGCTTCCTCTAACTAGCACAGATACGCAGTATTTT.

The CDR3 DNA follows: TGTGCCAGCAGTCATGGAGCGGGAGCGCCCTACGAGCAGTACTTC. Encoded protein: CASSHGAGAPYEQYF. This sequence joins TRBV28 and TRBJ2-7; 8 bases fit TRBD2. With 5 bases clipped from V and 2 bases from J, the junction kept 8 bases outside the gene matches. Looked up from germline, CDR1 is MDHEN and CDR2 is SYDVKM. The CDR3 is 15 amino acids.

This clone was counted once. This rearrangement joins TRBV10-3 to TRBJ2-1; D perhaps matches TRBD1 (6 bases). This CDR3 comprises 14 residues. Germline-derived CDR1 and CDR2 are ENHRY and SYGVKD. V was shortened by 8 bases and J by 3 bases, with 14 bases between the two germline ends. The chain's CDR3 is CAISTGTDYNEQFF. CDR3 in DNA: TGTGCCATCTCGACAGGTACCGACTACAATGAGCAGTTCTTC.

This clone was recorded once. The CDR3 DNA reads as TGTGCCAGCAGTGAACATGGGTACAGTAGCAATCAGCCCCAGCATTTT. This translates into CASSEHGYSSNQPQHF. The chain carries TRBV6-1 and TRBJ1-5, with no clear D. Germline values: CDR1 MNHNS, CDR2 SASEGT. CDR3 length: 16 residues. V lost 2 bases and J lost 0, with 11 bases in between.

The V gene is TRBV28, the J gene TRBJ2-7, with 8 bases lining up with TRBD2. V trimming: 8 bases; J trimming: 5 bases; junction bases outside the gene matches: 11. The CDR3 spans 14 residues. Germline-derived CDR1 and CDR2 are MDHEN and SYDVKM. The CDR3 loop is CASRPGLVIHEQYF. CDR3 nucleotide sequence: TGTGCCAGCCGTCCGGGACTAGTAATCCACGAGCAGTACTTC. Using reference TRBV28 and TRBJ2-7 for the parts outside the CDR3, the full variable domain is DVKVTQSSRYLVKRTGEKVFLECVQDMDHENMFWYRQDPGLGLRLIYFSYDVKMKEKGDIPEGYSVSREKKERFSLILESASTNQTSMYLCASRPGLVIHEQYFGPGTRLTVT.

The chain employs TRBV7-8 and TRBJ2-2, with 11 bases fitting TRBD2. The CDR3 loop spans 17 amino acids. Germline lookup yields CDR1 SGHVS and CDR2 FQNEAQ. Unmatched junction bases numbered 3, after V lost 2 bases and J lost 1 base. This CDR3 is CASSLTSGSMNTGELFF. The CDR3 DNA reads as TGTGCCAGCAGCTTAACTAGCGGGAGTATGAACACCGGGGAGCTGTTTTTT. Using reference TRBV7-8 and TRBJ2-2 for the parts outside the CDR3, the full variable domain is GAGVSQSPRYKVAKRGQDVALRCDPISGHVSLFWYQQALGQGPEFLTYFQNEAQLDKSGLPSDRFFAERPEGSVSTLKIQRTQQEDSAVYLCASSLTSGSMNTGELFFGEGSRLTVL.

The chain links TRBV11-3 to TRBJ2-1; 7 bases line up with TRBD2. V was clipped by 5 bases and J by 6 bases; unmatched bases: 10. The CDR3 sequence is 15 residues long. Looked up from germline, CDR1 is SGHNT and CDR2 is YENEEA. The CDR3 loop reads CASSRQTSLINEQFF. CDR3 DNA sequence: TGTGCCAGCAGCCGCCAGACTAGCCTGATCAATGAGCAGTTCTTC. Looking up the rest from reference TRBV11-3 and TRBJ2-1 gives the full variable domain: EAGVVQSPRYKIIEKKQPVAFWCNPISGHNTLYWYLQNLGQGPELLIRYENEEAVDDSQLPKDRFSAERLKGVDSTLKIQPAELGDSAVYLCASSRQTSLINEQFFGPGTRLTVL.

The V gene is TRBV7-8, the J gene TRBJ2-3, with D perhaps matching TRBD1 (6 bases). V was clipped by 2 bases and J by 4 bases, with 10 bases between them. CDR3 length: 14 residues. From germline, CDR1 is SGHVS and CDR2 FQNEAQ. The CDR3 DNA sequence: TGTGCCAGCAGCTTACTTGGGGGCCCAGATACGCAGTATTTT. It is translated as CASSLLGGPDTQYF.

This chain links TRBV5-6 with TRBJ2-3; D ambiguous. The V gene's germline CDR1 is SGHDT and CDR2 YYEEEE. Trimming took 1 base from V and 2 from J, leaving 8 bases between them. The CDR3 has 14 amino acids. DNA for the CDR3: TGTGCCAGCAGCTTGAGTGTAAACACAGATACGCAGTATTTT. Protein product: CASSLSVNTDTQYF.

The J gene is TRBJ2-3, the V gene TRBV11-2; D not resolved. The germline V gene has CDR1 SGHAT and CDR2 FQNNGV. The CDR3 has 12 residues. The V end was cut by 1 base, the J end by 5 bases, with 4 bases between. CDR3 sequence (DNA): TGTGCCAGCAGCTTAGCGATAGATACGCAGTATTTT. Translating it yields CASSLAIDTQYF.

The chain recombines TRBV6-1 with TRBJ2-3, with 12 positions matching TRBD2. The CDR3 totals 16 residues. CDR1 is MNHNS, CDR2 SASEGT, per germline. V was clipped by 2 bases and J by 5 bases; unmatched bases: 5. CDR3 protein: CASSEQLAGGKDTQYF. CDR3 nucleotide sequence: TGTGCCAGCAGTGAACAGCTAGCGGGAGGGAAAGATACGCAGTATTTT.

The chain is built from TRBV6-5 and TRBJ2-7, with TRBD2 identical over 11 bases. The trim removed 2 bases at V and 3 bases at J, leaving 6 bases unmatched. Germline V gene lookup returns CDR1 MNHEY and CDR2 SVGAGI. The length of the CDR3 is 16 residues. CDR3 sequence (DNA): TGTGCCAGCAGTTACCTACTAGCGGGAGTTAACTACGAGCAGTACTTC. Translating gives CASSYLLAGVNYEQYF.